The rows below give T cell receptor beta chains drawn from one sample of a study of cytomegalovirus exposure and HLA in healthy donors. The protocol was immunoSEQ multiplex PCR, while the TCRdb copy is restricted to in-frame clones and leaves out a portion. The data contain roughly 90,000 clones, roughly 70% of them singletons. Sequenced: PBMCs. These receptors were collected from a man aged 25 to 45 in good health and CMV-seropositive. Each CDR3 is given without its conserved first and last residue.

V gene	J gene	CDR3 protein
TRBV6-5	TRBJ2-7	ASSYSGGMAYEQY
TRBV6-1	TRBJ1-5	ASSRQADQPQH
TRBV30	TRBJ1-2	AWSGNRDYGYT
TRBV7-8	TRBJ1-4	ASSSNLDRAGGKLF
TRBV6-1	TRBJ1-5	ASSAGQGAIQPQH
TRBV19	TRBJ2-3	ASRPRTSGVSTDTQY
TRBV7-2	TRBJ2-5	ASSSSGRAETQY
TRBV27	TRBJ2-2	ASSRGLAGNTGELF
TRBV29-1	TRBJ2-7	SVEVGRGYEQY
TRBV6-5	TRBJ2-3	ASSYGLAVHTDTQY
TRBV25-1	TRBJ1-6	ASSVPEGEGNSPLH
TRBV6-5	TRBJ2-7	ASSYSRTHAYEQY
TRBV6-5	TRBJ1-1	ASSLLQGNTEAF
TRBV6-5	TRBJ2-2	ASWRGLSGELF
TRBV7-9	TRBJ2-2	ASSSLAGGSPTGELF
TRBV19	TRBJ1-2	ASSGTGFGGYT
TRBV7-8	TRBJ1-1	ASSSSGTAMNTEAF
TRBV29-1	TRBJ2-5	SARLPQGTQY
TRBV2	TRBJ2-1	ASSELGLAGVEQF
TRBV5-6	TRBJ1-1	ASSFHRNTEAF
TRBV6-5	NA	ASSYSDRGYEQY
TRBV28	TRBJ2-7	ASSLDRVNYEQY
TRBV5-5	TRBJ2-1	ASSRTSGVNNEQF
TRBV7-6	TRBJ2-1	ASSLGLAAQEQF
TRBV6-1	TRBJ2-2	ASSEPSGRGTAGELF
TRBV7-9	TRBJ1-3	ASSLTDRGGHTIY
TRBV25-1	TRBJ2-7	ASSESRVAGKY